What follows describes a single TCR beta chain. Its antigen is not identified. The CDR3 length is 15 residues. CDR1 and CDR2 from the germline V gene are SGHTA and FQGNSA. Trimming left V 1 base short and J 5 bases short, with 14 bases between. The data belong to a study of T cell responses to AZD1222 COVID-19 vaccine. Whole-study context: Analysis merged second doses at about 4 or about 12 weeks.

This table comes from immunoSEQ multiplex PCR, and its TCRdb copy is limited to in-frame clones, with some not included. The sample contains some 150,000 clones, roughly nine tenths of which appear only once. Study outcomes and limitations: An increase in Spike-specific TCR breadth and depth was observed after two AZD1222 doses. Spike-spanning, vaccine-associated CD4 TCRs were dominant at 160-218 and 743-854. Unmutated regions of variants are reportedly targeted by nearly half of spike-specific TCRs.

V usage is TRBV7-2 and J usage is TRBJ2-5; D is perhaps TRBD1 or TRBD2 (5 bases each). Sequences were derived from peripheral blood, sampled on day 0 of AZD1222 vaccination. The clonotype was recovered from an adult in good health. CDR3 nucleotide sequence: TGTGCCAGCAGCTTAGATAGAGGGGATGGTGAGACCCAGTACTTC. The encoded protein is CASSLDRGDGETQYF. The full variable domain, with the rest looked up from reference TRBV7-2 and TRBJ2-5, is GAGVSQSPSNKVTEKGKDVELRCDPISGHTALYWYRQSLGQGLEFLIYFQGNSAPDKSGLPSDRFSAERTGGSVSTLTIQRTQQEDSAVYLCASSLDRGDGETQYFGPGTRLLVL.